Each of the 31 T cell receptor beta chains below was sequenced from the same sample in a study of radiotherapy plus CTLA-4 blockade in lung cancer. The method was immunoSEQ multiplex PCR; TCRdb's version includes in-frame clones alone and lacks a portion of them. The sample consists of about 87,000 clones, about 87% of them appearing once. Specimen: peripheral blood, collected from a patient treated with radiotherapy plus ipilimumab. The receptors derive from a human donor with non-small cell lung cancer that progressed on radiotherapy plus ipilimumab.

This clone showed up just a few times. V gene TRBV10-3 combines with J gene TRBJ2-3; a possible D gene is TRBD1 (6 bases). Germline V lookup: CDR1 ENHRY, CDR2 SYGVKD. The CDR3 loop spans 17 amino acids. The ends were cut back, 3 bases at V and 1 base at J, with 17 bases in the middle. The CDR3 nucleotides are TGTGCCATCAGTGATCTTCAGAAAGGGGGAGGCACAGATACGCAGTATTTT. This translates into CAISDLQKGGGTDTQYF.

The chain employs TRBV7-3 and TRBJ2-2; 8 bases map to TRBD1. This CDR3 has 16 residues. Germline V gives CDR1 SGHTA, CDR2 FQGTGA. V lost 5 bases, J lost 5 bases, and 10 bases stayed unmatched. The CDR3 DNA reads as TGTGCCAGCAGCAACCCAGGGGGCGCGGGTACCGGGGAGCTGTTTTTT. This codes for CASSNPGGAGTGELFF.

The chain carries TRBV6-6 and TRBJ1-1; D not certain. Germline-derived CDR1 and CDR2 are MNHNY and SVGAGI (reference sequence). The germline V and J ends were trimmed by 3 bases and 4 bases, with 6 bases remaining between them. The CDR3 runs to 12 residues. CDR3 sequence: CASSYTPTEAFF. The CDR3 DNA reads TGTGCCAGCAGTTATACGCCCACTGAAGCTTTCTTT.

The chain is built from TRBV30 and TRBJ1-3; perhaps TRBD1 as D (6 bases). Germline CDR1 reads GTSNPN; CDR2 reads SVGIG (reference sequence). Trimming removed 0 bases from V and 2 bases from J, with 17 bases in between. The CDR3 is 17 residues long. The CDR3 DNA sequence: TGTGCCTGGAGTGTACATCGGCCAGGGGATACTGGAAACACCATATATTTT. It yields the protein CAWSVHRPGDTGNTIYF.

The gene calls are TRBV7-2 and TRBJ2-3; D is ambiguous. CDR1 is SGHTA, CDR2 FQGNSA, per germline. This CDR3 region has 15 residues. Trimming took off 2 bases at V and 2 bases at J, with 11 bases between the two ends. The CDR3 sequence is CASSLWPRTTDTQYF. In DNA form, the CDR3 reads TGTGCCAGCAGCTTATGGCCCCGGACCACAGATACGCAGTATTTT.

The V and J genes are TRBV15 and TRBJ2-7; TRBD2 matches 8 bases. Germline CDR1 is LNHNV and CDR2 is YYDKDF (reference sequence). CDR3 size: 19 residues. The J segment lost 1 base and the V segment lost 0 bases, leaving 14 bases of the junction unmatched. CDR3 in DNA: TGTGCCACCAGCAGAGATGGGGCTCTGCGGGAGGTGGATTCCTACGAGCAGTACTTC. Amino acid sequence: CATSRDGALREVDSYEQYF.

This clone occurred a few times. V gene TRBV18 combines with J gene TRBJ1-1; D unclear. There are 12 residues in the CDR3. Germline loops: CDR1 KGHSH, CDR2 LQKENI. V lost 11 bases to trimming and J lost 1 base, with 11 bases between them. DNA of the CDR3: TGTGCCCCTAGCGCGGGGAACACTGAAGCTTTCTTT. This codes for CAPSAGNTEAFF.

This chain uses TRBV2 with TRBJ1-1, with D unclear. The length of the CDR3 is 13 residues. Germline V lookup: CDR1 SNHLY, CDR2 FYNNEI. With 5 bases removed from V and 3 bases from J, the gap between germline ends came to 10 bases. The DNA for the CDR3 is TGTGCCAGCAGTAAAGAAACCTACACTGAAGCTTTCTTT. Translation gives CASSKETYTEAFF.

The rearrangement joins TRBV7-2 to TRBJ2-7, with TRBD2 matching over 14 bases. This CDR3 region has 18 residues. The V segment lost 5 bases and the J segment 6 bases; nucleotides outside the gene matches: 15. From germline, CDR1 is SGHTA and CDR2 FQGNSA. The CDR3 bases are TGTGCCAGCAGCCGGTCGGGGACTAGCGGGGGCCTTATGCGCGAGCAGTACTTC. This gives the protein CASSRSGTSGGLMREQYF.

This chain joins TRBV15 and TRBJ1-4, with a weak D call TRBD1 (6 bases). This CDR3 has 12 amino acids. Germline loops: CDR1 LNHNV, CDR2 YYDKDF (reference sequence). The V end lost 4 bases, the J end lost 8 bases, and 8 bases lay between the germline ends. For the CDR3, the DNA is TGTGCCACCAGCACAAGGGGGGAAAAACTGTTTTTT. Its protein is CATSTRGEKLFF.

The rearrangement uses TRBV7-9 and TRBJ2-7, with D possibly being TRBD1 or TRBD2 (5 bases each). This CDR3 region has 13 residues. Trimming shortened V by 3 bases and J by 7 bases, and 13 bases separated the two germline ends. CDR1 is SEHNR and CDR2 is FQNEAQ in the germline V gene (reference sequence). In nucleotides, the CDR3 is TGTGCCAGCAGCTTCTATCTCGAGGGGGAGCAGTACTTC. The encoded protein is CASSFYLEGEQYF.

The chain employs TRBV30 and TRBJ2-1; D is ambiguous. Germline loops: CDR1 GTSNPN, CDR2 SVGIG (reference sequence). Trimming shortened V by 3 bases and J by 0 bases, and 9 bases separated the two germline ends. The CDR3 is 14 residues long. The CDR3 is CAWRKLSSYNEQFF. In DNA form, the CDR3 reads TGTGCCTGGAGAAAACTGAGCTCCTACAATGAGCAGTTCTTC. The full variable domain, with the rest looked up from reference TRBV30 and TRBJ2-1, is SQTIHQWPATLVQPVGSPLSLECTVEGTSNPNLYWYRQAAGRGLQLLFYSVGIGQISSEVPQNLSASRPQDRQFILSSKKLLLSDSGFYLCAWRKLSSYNEQFFGPGTRLTVL.

This clone showed up just a few times. The gene calls are TRBV7-9 and TRBJ2-7; 12 bases align to TRBD1. Per germline, CDR1 SEHNR and CDR2 FQNEAQ (reference sequence). This CDR3 has 16 residues. J lost 4 bases, V lost 5 bases, and 9 bases had no gene match. CDR3 DNA sequence: TGTGCCAGCAGCGCTCTACCGGGACAGGGGGCTTACGAGCAGTACTTC. This gives the protein CASSALPGQGAYEQYF.

This sequence joins TRBV10-3 and TRBJ2-7; 12 bases agree with TRBD2. CDR1 is ENHRY and CDR2 is SYGVKD in the germline V gene. V lost 3 bases to trimming and J lost 6 bases; unmatched junction nucleotides: 3. The CDR3 length is 14 residues. CDR3 residues: CAISELAGGSEQYF. DNA of the CDR3: TGTGCCATCAGTGAACTAGCGGGGGGCTCCGAGCAGTACTTC.

The rearrangement links TRBV19 to TRBJ2-7; 12 bases are a match to TRBD1. The CDR3 has 16 amino acids. Looked up from germline, CDR1 is LNHDA and CDR2 is SQIVND (reference sequence). With V trimmed by 6 bases and J by 2 bases, 8 bases remained unmatched. CDR3 sequence (DNA): TGTGCCAGTAGAAAATCCGGGACAGGGGGCACCTACGAGCAGTACTTC. It specifies CASRKSGTGGTYEQYF.

The chain joins TRBV7-9 to TRBJ2-3; perhaps TRBD1 as D (6 bases). Trimming shortened V by 6 bases and J by 2 bases, and 15 bases separated the two germline ends. The germline V gene encodes CDR1 SEHNR and CDR2 FQNEAQ (reference sequence). This CDR3 has 15 amino acids. CDR3 coding DNA: TGTGCCAGCAGTATAACAGGGCTAGCCACAGATACGCAGTATTTT. Protein sequence: CASSITGLATDTQYF.

The chain employs TRBV2 and TRBJ1-1; D is possibly TRBD1 (5 bases). Germline-derived CDR1 and CDR2 are SNHLY and FYNNEI. V was clipped by 1 base and J by 11 bases, with 17 bases between them. CDR3 length equals 14 residues. In DNA, the CDR3 is TGTGCCAGCAGTGAAGTAGGAAAGGGCCGGGGGGCTTTCTTT. Its translation is CASSEVGKGRGAFF.

The V and J genes are TRBV10-1 and TRBJ1-5, with 7 positions matching TRBD1. There are 18 residues in the CDR3. V shed 6 bases, J shed 7 bases, and the junction held 21 bases outside the gene matches. Germline-derived CDR1 and CDR2 are WNHNN and SYGVQD (reference sequence). The CDR3 DNA follows: TGCGCCAGCAGAAGTGAGGAGGGGGCGCTGGGGTCTGGCCAGCCCCAGCATTTT. Translating it yields CASRSEEGALGSGQPQHF.

This chain joins TRBV7-9 and TRBJ1-2, with TRBD1 identical over 7 bases. J gave up 0 bases and V 5 bases, and 18 bases lay outside the gene matches. The CDR3 extends over 19 amino acids. From germline, CDR1 is SEHNR and CDR2 FQNEAQ (reference sequence). This CDR3 reads CASSAQVPGQRLTNYGYTF. Written as DNA, the CDR3 is TGTGCCAGCAGCGCCCAAGTTCCGGGACAGAGATTGACTAACTATGGCTACACCTTC.

The chain employs TRBV28 and TRBJ1-2; no clear D. Germline-derived CDR1 and CDR2 are MDHEN and SYDVKM. This CDR3 region has 15 residues. V gave up 6 bases and J gave up 6 bases, with 20 bases separating them. The CDR3 coding sequence is TGTGCCAGCAGGGCCCTTAACGGGCGGGAGGATGGCTACACCTTC. Residues: CASRALNGREDGYTF.

The chain recombines TRBV30 with TRBJ2-3, with D possibly matching TRBD2 (7 bases). The germline CDR1 and CDR2 sequences are GTSNPN and SVGIG (reference sequence). The CDR3 consists of 14 residues. Trimming shortened V by 7 bases and J by 3 bases, and 17 bases separated the two germline ends. The chain's CDR3 is CASGGGQRTDTQYF. In DNA, the CDR3 is TGTGCCTCCGGCGGGGGCCAACGAACAGATACGCAGTATTTT.

V and J are TRBV7-9 and TRBJ1-1, with 11 bases that match TRBD1. The CDR3 has 15 residues. After removal of 6 bases from V and 6 bases from J, the junction contained 9 bases not matched to a gene. The germline CDR1 and CDR2 sequences are SEHNR and FQNEAQ (reference sequence). Here the CDR3 reads CASRTGQGAGSEAFF. CDR3 DNA sequence: TGTGCCAGCAGAACCGGACAGGGGGCTGGGTCTGAAGCTTTCTTT.

The chain employs TRBV2 and TRBJ1-1; 10 bases agree with TRBD1. CDR3 size: 15 residues. V lost 6 bases to trimming and J lost 5 bases; unmatched junction nucleotides: 9. Germline V gives CDR1 SNHLY, CDR2 FYNNEI. The CDR3 sequence: CASRVTTGGWTEAFF. In nucleotides, the CDR3 is TGTGCCAGCAGGGTTACGACAGGGGGCTGGACTGAAGCTTTCTTT.

J is TRBJ2-5 and V is TRBV6-4, with TRBD1 matching 10 bases. The germline CDR1 and CDR2 sequences are MRHNA and SNTAGT. V trimming: 3 bases; J trimming: 7 bases; junction bases outside the gene matches: 2. There are 13 residues in the CDR3. The CDR3 loop is CASSEDRGATQYF. The CDR3 bases are TGTGCCAGCAGTGAGGACAGGGGGGCGACCCAGTACTTC.

The CDR3, as DNA: TGTGCCAGCAGCCCTACTTTGGTCTACAATGAGCAGTTCTTC. As protein: CASSPTLVYNEQFF. The chain links TRBV5-4 to TRBJ2-1; no clear D. The germline V gene encodes CDR1 SGHNT and CDR2 YYREEE (reference sequence). Trimming stripped 4 bases from V and 3 bases from J, with 11 bases between. This CDR3 is 14 amino acids long.

The rearrangement links TRBV6-5 to TRBJ2-7; tentatively, D is TRBD1 or TRBD2 (6 bases each). Trimming took 6 bases from V and 3 from J, leaving 12 bases between them. Germline lookup yields CDR1 MNHEY and CDR2 SVGAGI. CDR3 size: 13 residues. The CDR3 bases are TGTGCCAGCAGCCAACAGGGAGGCTACGAGCAGTACTTC. Translating it yields CASSQQGGYEQYF.

In its sample, this clone was seen a few times. The V gene is TRBV6-4, the J gene TRBJ1-4; D unclear. V was shortened by 11 bases and J by 4 bases, with 20 bases between the two germline ends. There are 15 residues in the CDR3. CDR1 MRHNA and CDR2 SNTAGT come from the germline V gene. The CDR3 bases are TGTGCCGAAACCCAAAAGCAAGACGGTAATGAAAAACTGTTTTTT. Its translation is CAETQKQDGNEKLFF.

The chain carries TRBV2 and TRBJ1-1, with D hard to call. The CDR3 sequence is 16 residues long. The germline V gene has CDR1 SNHLY and CDR2 FYNNEI. V was pared by 0 bases and J by 1 base, with 12 bases between. CDR3 coding DNA: TGTGCCAGCAGTGAAGCGCTGGTTAAACCGAACACTGAAGCTTTCTTT. This sequence encodes CASSEALVKPNTEAFF.

This chain uses TRBV4-2 with TRBJ1-2; weak D call: TRBD1 (5 bases). The CDR3 runs 15 residues. Trimming took 0 bases from V and 2 from J, leaving 10 bases between them. Germline CDR1 LGHNA, CDR2 YNFKEQ. The CDR3 DNA reads TGTGCCAGCAGCCAAGAGGCGGGGACCAACTATGGCTACACCTTC. This encodes CASSQEAGTNYGYTF.

The sample holds one count of this clone. This chain's CDR3 is CASSEMTVGGYTF. CDR3 DNA sequence: TGTGCCAGCAGTGAAATGACAGTTGGGGGCTACACCTTC. V usage is TRBV2 and J usage is TRBJ1-2; weak D call: TRBD1 (5 bases). Germline CDR1 and CDR2: SNHLY and FYNNEI. V shed 2 bases and J shed 8 bases, with 12 bases lying between them. This CDR3 has 13 amino acids. Looking up the rest from reference TRBV2 and TRBJ1-2 gives the full variable domain: EPEVTQTPSHQVTQMGQEVILRCVPISNHLYFYWYRQILGQKVEFLVSFYNNEISEKSEIFDDQFSVERPDGSNFTLKIRSTKLEDSAMYFCASSEMTVGGYTFGSGTRLTVV.

The chain joins TRBV5-1 to TRBJ2-7; TRBD1 might be the D (6 bases). Per germline, CDR1 SGHRS and CDR2 YFSETQ. The CDR3 extends over 14 amino acids. The germline V and J ends were trimmed by 2 bases and 2 bases, with 11 bases remaining between them. CDR3: CASSLQGPPYEQYF. The CDR3 bases are TGCGCCAGCAGCTTACAGGGTCCCCCCTACGAGCAGTACTTC.